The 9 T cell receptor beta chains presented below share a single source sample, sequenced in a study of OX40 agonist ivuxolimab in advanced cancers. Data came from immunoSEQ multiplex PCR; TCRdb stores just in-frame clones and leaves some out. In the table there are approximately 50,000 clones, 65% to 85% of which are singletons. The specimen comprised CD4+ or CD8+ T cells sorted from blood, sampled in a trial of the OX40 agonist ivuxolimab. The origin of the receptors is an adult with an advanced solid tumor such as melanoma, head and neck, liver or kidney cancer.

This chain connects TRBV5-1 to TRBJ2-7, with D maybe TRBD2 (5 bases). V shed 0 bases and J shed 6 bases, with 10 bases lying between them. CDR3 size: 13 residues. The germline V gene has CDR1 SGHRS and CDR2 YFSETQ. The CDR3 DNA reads TGCGCCAGCAGCTTGGGATGGGGAGTCGAGCAGTACTTC. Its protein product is CASSLGWGVEQYF. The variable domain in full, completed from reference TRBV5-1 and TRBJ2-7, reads KAGVTQTPRYLIKTRGQQVTLSCSPISGHRSVSWYQQTPGQGLQFLFEYFSETQRNKGNFPGRFSGRQFSNSRSEMNVSTLELGDSALYLCASSLGWGVEQYFGPGTRLTVT.

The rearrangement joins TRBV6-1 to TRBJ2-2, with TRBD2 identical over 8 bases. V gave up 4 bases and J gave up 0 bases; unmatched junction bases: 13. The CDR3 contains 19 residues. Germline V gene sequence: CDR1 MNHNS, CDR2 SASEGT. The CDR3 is CASSGAPHGRGANTGELFF. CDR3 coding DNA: TGTGCCAGCAGTGGCGCACCCCACGGGAGGGGCGCGAACACCGGGGAGCTGTTTTTT.

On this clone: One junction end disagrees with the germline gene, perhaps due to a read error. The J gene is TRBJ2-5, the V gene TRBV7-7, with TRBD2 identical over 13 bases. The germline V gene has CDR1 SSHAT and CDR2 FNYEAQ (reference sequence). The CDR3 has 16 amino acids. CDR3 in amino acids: CASSPTSGGARETQYF. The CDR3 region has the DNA TGTGCTAGCAGCCCAACTAGCGGGGGGGCAAGAGAGACCCAGTACTTC.

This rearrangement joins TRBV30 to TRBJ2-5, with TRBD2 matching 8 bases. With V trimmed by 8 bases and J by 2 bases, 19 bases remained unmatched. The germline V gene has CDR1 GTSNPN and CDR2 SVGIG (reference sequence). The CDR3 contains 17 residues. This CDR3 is CAQRSGGPRRSQETQYF. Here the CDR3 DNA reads TGTGCCCAACGATCGGGGGGGCCCCGTAGAAGTCAAGAGACCCAGTACTTC. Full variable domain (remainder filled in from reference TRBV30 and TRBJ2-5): SQTIHQWPATLVQPVGSPLSLECTVEGTSNPNLYWYRQAAGRGLQLLFYSVGIGQISSEVPQNLSASRPQDRQFILSSKKLLLSDSGFYLCAQRSGGPRRSQETQYFGPGTRLLVL.

The CDR3 bases are TGTGCCAGCAGTGCCACAGGTCGGGCCACCTACGAGCAGTACTTC. As protein: CASSATGRATYEQYF. The chain joins TRBV28 to TRBJ2-7; a possible D gene is TRBD1 (5 bases). CDR1 and CDR2 (germline): MDHEN, SYDVKM. The CDR3 extends over 15 amino acids. V shed 5 bases and J shed 2 bases, with 16 bases lying between them.

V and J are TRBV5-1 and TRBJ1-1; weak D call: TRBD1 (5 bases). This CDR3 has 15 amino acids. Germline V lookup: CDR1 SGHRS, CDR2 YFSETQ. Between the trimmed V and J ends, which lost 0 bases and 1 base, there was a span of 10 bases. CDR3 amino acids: CASSLGGTGNTEAFF. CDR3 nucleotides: TGCGCCAGCAGCTTGGGGGGAACAGGGAACACTGAAGCTTTCTTT.

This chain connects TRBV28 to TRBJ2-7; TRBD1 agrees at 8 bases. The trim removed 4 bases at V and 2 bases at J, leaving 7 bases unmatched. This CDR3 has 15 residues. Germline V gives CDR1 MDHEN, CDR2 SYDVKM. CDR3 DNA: TGTGCCAGCAGTTCCGGGACAGGTTGGGCCTACGAGCAGTACTTC. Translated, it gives CASSSGTGWAYEQYF. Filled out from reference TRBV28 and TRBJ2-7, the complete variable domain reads DVKVTQSSRYLVKRTGEKVFLECVQDMDHENMFWYRQDPGLGLRLIYFSYDVKMKEKGDIPEGYSVSREKKERFSLILESASTNQTSMYLCASSSGTGWAYEQYFGPGTRLTVT.

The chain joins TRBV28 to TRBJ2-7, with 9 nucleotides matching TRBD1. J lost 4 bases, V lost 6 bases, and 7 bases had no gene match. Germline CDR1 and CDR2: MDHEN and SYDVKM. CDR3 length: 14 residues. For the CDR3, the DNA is TGTGCCAGCAGCCCACAGGGGGCAGGGTACGAGCAGTACTTC. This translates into CASSPQGAGYEQYF. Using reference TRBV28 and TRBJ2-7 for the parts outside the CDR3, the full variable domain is DVKVTQSSRYLVKRTGEKVFLECVQDMDHENMFWYRQDPGLGLRLIYFSYDVKMKEKGDIPEGYSVSREKKERFSLILESASTNQTSMYLCASSPQGAGYEQYFGPGTRLTVT.

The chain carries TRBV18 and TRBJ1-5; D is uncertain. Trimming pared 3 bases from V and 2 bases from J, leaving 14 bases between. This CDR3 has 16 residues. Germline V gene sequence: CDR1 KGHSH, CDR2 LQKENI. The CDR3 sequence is CASSPGRPRGNQPQHF. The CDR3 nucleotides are TGTGCCAGCTCACCCGGACGACCCCGAGGCAATCAGCCCCAGCATTTT.